The 25 T cell receptor beta chains given below trace back to one sample, sequenced in a study of blood T cell repertoires in COVID-19. Method: immunoSEQ multiplex PCR; TCRdb's copy keeps in-frame clones and lacks some. The profile shows roughly 130,000 clones, 65% to 80% of them singletons. The sample was peripheral blood. The receptor set was obtained from an elderly man with acute or convalescent COVID-19.

This chain joins TRBV19 and TRBJ1-4; possibly TRBD1 for D (6 bases). Trimming removed 3 bases from V and 7 bases from J, with 18 bases in between. The CDR3 spans 16 residues. Germline lookup yields CDR1 LNHDA and CDR2 SQIVND (reference sequence). The CDR3 nucleotides are TGTGCCAGTAGTATTGCGGGGGCAGGGGCCTTTGAAAAACTGTTTTTT. Its protein is CASSIAGAGAFEKLFF.

The chain recombines TRBV14 with TRBJ2-2; weak D call: TRBD1 (6 bases). This CDR3 is 15 amino acids long. From germline, CDR1 is SGHDN and CDR2 FVKESK. V was pared by 4 bases and J by 4 bases, with 13 bases between. CDR3 nucleotides: TGTGCCAGCAGCCGGACACAGGGATTCACCGGGGAGCTGTTTTTT. This encodes CASSRTQGFTGELFF.

V is TRBV24-1 and J is TRBJ1-2, with 9 bases identical to TRBD1. The CDR3 has 15 residues. Germline V gene lookup returns CDR1 KGHDR and CDR2 SFDVKD. The J segment lost 2 bases and the V segment lost 2 bases, leaving 2 bases of the junction unmatched. CDR3 sequence reads: CATSDWGQGNYGYTF. The CDR3 DNA reads as TGTGCCACCAGTGATTGGGGACAGGGAAACTATGGCTACACCTTC.

The chain has TRBV6-5 and TRBJ2-3, with TRBD1 matching 8 bases. Per the germline V gene, CDR1 is MNHEY and CDR2 is SVGAGI. J lost 4 bases, V lost 3 bases, and 9 bases had no gene match. CDR3 size: 16 residues. CDR3 amino acids: CASSYTRGLGADTQYF. The CDR3 nucleotides read TGTGCCAGCAGTTATACCAGGGGGCTGGGGGCAGATACGCAGTATTTT.

This clone has just a few counts. The chain recombines TRBV5-4 with TRBJ2-1, with 10 bases matching TRBD2. The CDR3 contains 16 residues. V was pared by 4 bases and J by 8 bases, with 12 bases of the junction left unmatched. CDR1 and CDR2 (germline): SGHNT, YYREEE (reference sequence). CDR3 sequence: CASSALPSGGGDEQFF. The CDR3 DNA reads TGTGCCAGCAGCGCCCTCCCTAGCGGGGGTGGGGATGAGCAGTTCTTC.

This rearrangement joins TRBV6-2 or TRBV6-3 to TRBJ2-4; no reliable D call. Germline V lookup: CDR1 MNHEY, CDR2 SVGEGT. Trimming took off 0 bases at V and 0 bases at J, with 3 bases between the two ends. The CDR3 runs to 14 residues. CDR3: CASSYSLAKNIQYF. CDR3 DNA sequence: TGTGCCAGCAGTTACTCACTAGCCAAAAACATTCAGTACTTC.

This clone was detected only a few times. The chain recombines TRBV30 with TRBJ1-6, with 9 positions matching TRBD1. This CDR3 is built from 15 residues. V trimming: 4 bases; J trimming: 6 bases; junction bases outside the gene matches: 7. Germline V lookup: CDR1 GTSNPN, CDR2 SVGIG (reference sequence). DNA of the CDR3: TGTGCCTGGACCGGGACAGGGCGCACTAATTCACCCCTCCACTTT. This translates into CAWTGTGRTNSPLHF.

This chain uses TRBV19 with TRBJ2-2; D gene unclear. The CDR3 length is 14 residues. Deletions cut 5 bases from V and 1 base from J, with 8 bases between. Germline assignment: CDR1 LNHDA and CDR2 SQIVND (reference sequence). The CDR3 is CASSLQLNTGELFF. Written as DNA, the CDR3 is TGTGCCAGTAGTTTACAGCTGAACACCGGGGAGCTGTTTTTT.

This chain links TRBV9 with TRBJ2-3, with TRBD1 matching over 10 bases. With V trimmed by 3 bases and J by 3 bases, 4 bases remained unmatched. Germline V lookup: CDR1 SGDLS, CDR2 YYNGEE. This CDR3 has 15 residues. The CDR3: CASSARTGGTDTQYF. CDR3 nucleotides: TGTGCCAGCAGCGCGCGGACAGGGGGTACAGATACGCAGTATTTT.

The chain joins TRBV7-2 to TRBJ2-1, with no clear D. CDR3 length: 11 residues. The germline CDR1 and CDR2 sequences are SGHTA and FQGNSA. V was clipped by 5 bases and J by 4 bases, with 3 bases between them. CDR3 region: CASSPYNEQFF. The CDR3 DNA sequence: TGTGCCAGCAGCCCATACAATGAGCAGTTCTTC.

V and J are TRBV19 and TRBJ2-5; possibly TRBD1 for D (6 bases). The CDR3 covers 15 residues. Per the germline V gene, CDR1 is LNHDA and CDR2 is SQIVND (reference sequence). The V end was cut by 5 bases, the J end by 1 base, with 14 bases between. Here the CDR3 reads CASSARWGPQETQYF. The CDR3 DNA reads TGTGCCAGTAGTGCCCGGTGGGGGCCCCAAGAGACCCAGTACTTC.

This clone is a singleton in its sample. The gene calls are TRBV7-2 and TRBJ2-1; D might be TRBD1 (5 bases). Germline V gene sequence: CDR1 SGHTA, CDR2 FQGNSA. The CDR3 totals 12 residues. V shed 5 bases and J shed 8 bases, with 10 bases lying between them. CDR3 DNA sequence: TGTGCCAGCAGCCTCTCAGGGTATGAGCAGTTCTTC. Its protein is CASSLSGYEQFF.

This clone has only a few counts. The V call is TRBV28, the J call TRBJ2-7; TRBD1 agrees at 8 bases. The CDR3 consists of 16 residues. The ends lost 3 bases at V and 1 base at J; junction bases unmatched: 8. Germline CDR1 and CDR2: MDHEN and SYDVKM. The CDR3 sequence is CASSLGGNRGSYEQYF. The CDR3 DNA reads TGTGCCAGCAGTTTGGGGGGAAACAGGGGGTCCTACGAGCAGTACTTC.

J is TRBJ1-3 and V is TRBV2; TRBD1 aligns across 7 bases. CDR1 is SNHLY and CDR2 is FYNNEI in the germline V gene. The CDR3 is made up of 14 amino acids. V was pared by 4 bases and J by 4 bases, with 4 bases of the junction left unmatched. CDR3 bases: TGTGCCAGCAGTGGGGGGACAGCAGGAAACACCATATATTTT. It specifies CASSGGTAGNTIYF.

This clone was observed many times. V gene TRBV5-8 combines with J gene TRBJ2-5, with a weak D call TRBD2 (6 bases). In germline, CDR1 is SGHTS, CDR2 YDEGEE. This CDR3 region has 15 residues. V dropped 2 bases and J dropped 5 bases, with 16 bases sitting between them. CDR3 amino acids: CASSFGGSRRETQYF. CDR3 coding DNA: TGTGCCAGCAGCTTTGGAGGGTCCCGTAGGGAGACCCAGTACTTC.

The V gene is TRBV11-2, the J gene TRBJ2-7, with a weak D call TRBD1 (5 bases). The germline CDR1 and CDR2 sequences are SGHAT and FQNNGV. CDR3 length equals 13 residues. Trimming pared 1 base from V and 7 bases from J, leaving 11 bases between. The CDR3 sequence: CASSLARAGEQYF. The CDR3 DNA reads as TGTGCCAGCAGCTTAGCCAGGGCAGGAGAGCAGTACTTC.

The chain recombines TRBV5-4 with TRBJ1-1; 7 bases match TRBD1. V lost 0 bases, J lost 1 base, and 6 bases stayed unmatched. From germline, CDR1 is SGHNT and CDR2 YYREEE (reference sequence). This CDR3 region has 16 residues. The CDR3 DNA sequence: TGTGCCAGCAGCTTGGGTGACAGGGACACGAACACTGAAGCTTTCTTT. Its protein is CASSLGDRDTNTEAFF.

The chain carries TRBV7-3 and TRBJ2-5; tentative D call: TRBD1 (6 bases). The ends were cut back, 1 base at V and 5 bases at J, with 14 bases in the middle. Looked up from germline, CDR1 is SGHTA and CDR2 is FQGTGA. The CDR3 runs to 15 residues. CDR3 loop: CASSLMFGGGETQYF. The CDR3, as DNA: TGTGCCAGCAGCTTAATGTTTGGGGGCGGGGAGACCCAGTACTTC.

In this sample, this clone turned up once. The V and J genes are TRBV2 and TRBJ2-3; D ambiguous. This CDR3 has 15 amino acids. CDR1 and CDR2 from the germline V gene are SNHLY and FYNNEI. V was cut by 4 bases and J by 2 bases, with 13 bases left in between. The CDR3 reads CASSVSVSSTDTQYF. The CDR3 nucleotides read TGTGCCAGCAGTGTAAGCGTCAGTTCCACAGATACGCAGTATTTT.

The chain joins TRBV18 to TRBJ1-4; D call uncertain. V was clipped by 3 bases and J by 4 bases, with 15 bases between them. This CDR3 region has 16 residues. Germline V gene sequence: CDR1 KGHSH, CDR2 LQKENI. The DNA of the CDR3 is TGTGCCAGCTCACCCTCAGGCGGCGGGGATAATGAAAAACTGTTTTTT. As protein: CASSPSGGGDNEKLFF. Together with reference TRBV18 and TRBJ1-4, the CDR3 gives the full variable domain: NAGVMQNPRHLVRRRGQEARLRCSPMKGHSHVYWYRQLPEEGLKFMVYLQKENIIDESGMPKERFSAEFPKEGPSILRIQQVVRGDSAAYFCASSPSGGGDNEKLFFGSGTQLSVL.

This chain joins TRBV6-1 and TRBJ2-5; 13 bases agree with TRBD2. This CDR3 has 17 amino acids. CDR1 is MNHNS and CDR2 is SASEGT in the germline V gene. V dropped 4 bases and J dropped 2; count of bases not matched to a gene: 7. CDR3 residues: CASSVELAGGVQETQYF. The CDR3, as DNA: TGTGCCAGCAGTGTGGAACTAGCGGGGGGGGTACAAGAGACCCAGTACTTC.

In the case of this clone: Within the sample, other DNA sequences also encode this same CDR3. V is TRBV5-1 and J is TRBJ1-1; a possible D gene is TRBD1 (6 bases). V was pared by 1 base and J by 0 bases, with 7 bases between. The CDR3 contains 14 residues. CDR1 SGHRS and CDR2 YFSETQ come from the germline V gene. Here the CDR3 DNA reads TGCGCCAGCAGCTTGACAGGGCTGAACACTGAAGCTTTCTTT. This sequence encodes CASSLTGLNTEAFF.

The V call is TRBV2, the J call TRBJ1-2; D perhaps matches TRBD1 (6 bases). The V gene lost 3 bases and the J gene lost 3 bases, with 11 bases spanning the gap. The CDR3 covers 14 residues. CDR1 SNHLY and CDR2 FYNNEI come from the germline V gene. The CDR3 here is CASSDQAGDYGYTF. CDR3 DNA: TGTGCCAGCAGTGATCAGGCAGGGGACTATGGCTACACCTTC.

The chain employs TRBV28 and TRBJ1-5; 7 bases are a match to TRBD1. The germline V gene has CDR1 MDHEN and CDR2 SYDVKM. Trimming removed 6 bases from V and 7 bases from J; junction bases left unmatched: 9. The CDR3 contains 14 residues. CDR3 in DNA: TGTGCCAGCAGGGCAGGGGGACTTGAACAGCCCCAGCATTTT. Translating gives CASRAGGLEQPQHF.

The J gene is TRBJ2-2, the V gene TRBV7-2; D might be TRBD2 (7 bases). V lost 3 bases, J lost 3 bases, and 14 bases lay in between. The CDR3 length is 16 residues. Germline CDR1 reads SGHTA; CDR2 reads FQGNSA. The CDR3: CASSLGGAADTGELFF. In DNA form, the CDR3 reads TGTGCCAGCAGCTTGGGGGGGGCGGCGGACACCGGGGAGCTGTTTTTT.